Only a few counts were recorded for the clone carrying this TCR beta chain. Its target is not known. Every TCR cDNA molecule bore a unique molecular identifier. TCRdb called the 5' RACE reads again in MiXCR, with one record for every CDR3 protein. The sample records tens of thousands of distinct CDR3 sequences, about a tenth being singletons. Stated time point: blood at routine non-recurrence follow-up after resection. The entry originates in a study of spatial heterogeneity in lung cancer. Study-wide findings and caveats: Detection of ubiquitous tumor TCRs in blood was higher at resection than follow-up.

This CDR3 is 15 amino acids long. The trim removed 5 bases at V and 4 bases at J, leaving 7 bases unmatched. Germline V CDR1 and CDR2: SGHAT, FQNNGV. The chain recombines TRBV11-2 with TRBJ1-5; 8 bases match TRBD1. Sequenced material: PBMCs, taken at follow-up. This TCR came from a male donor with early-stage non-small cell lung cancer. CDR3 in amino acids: CASSATGGFNQPQHF. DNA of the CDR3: TGTGCCAGCAGCGCTACAGGGGGTTTTAATCAGCCCCAGCATTTT.